The T cell receptor beta chain described here comes from a study of blood T cells in healthy people across ages (dated by TCRdb to the mid-2010s). The study in broad terms: In model experiments, template switching captured roughly one uniquely barcoded TCR beta cDNA molecule for every two T cells. Four age groups were formed from the donors: young (average approximately 15 years), middle-aged (around 37), aged (approximately 60) and long-lived (approximately 78). Using the same blood draw, the study looked at two additional independent replicas of 1 million unique cDNA reads for two donors, one aged 18 to 30 and the other aged 80 or older. To track age-related changes in TCR beta repertoire diversity, the study relied on deep sequencing normalized with unique cDNA molecular identifiers.

Receptors were amplified or captured by 5' RACE. Reads for this sample came from an Illumina HiSeq 2500. A second PCR of about 7 to 12 cycles was performed with a sample-barcoded 5' primer and a J-beta primer mix. Each TCR beta cDNA molecule received a unique molecular identifier from a template-switch 5' adaptor carrying 12 random nucleotides. Each sample yielded at least 2.5 million CDR3-containing paired-end reads. First-strand cDNA was synthesized from all RNA with the Mint cDNA synthesis kit, primed by a TRBC-specific oligonucleotide. Following uracil-DNA glycosylase treatment, a first 18-cycle PCR with universal primers M1SS and BC2_uni_R was performed on all cDNA. The original methods were these. Normalization of each sample was performed by random selection of 1 million high-quality reads, each carrying a distinct molecular identifier. Instead of being binned into consensus sequences, reads that shared molecular identifiers were thrown out. MiTCR, run with a Q25 quality threshold and the strictest error-elimination algorithm, handled CDR3 identification, clonotype clustering and error correction. Lower-bound total TCR beta diversity was estimated with a nonparametric unseen species model using Euler transformation. In TCRdb, the public reads were trimmed at Q25 with fastp and aligned with MiXCR, with productive beta chains retained. Every entry covers one CDR3 protein and lists the most common genes and DNA from its rows. The authors' filters were not applied to this entry. This sample is represented by fewer than 1,200,000 distinct CDR3 sequences; almost 25% of them were singletons. The ten largest clones represent approximately 0.75% of the sample.

Overall study outcomes, separate from this receptor: Observed TCR beta diversity correlated strongly with the percentage of naive T cells measured by flow cytometry. Total diversity estimates from one million sequenced T cells were considered lower bounds and underestimates. As age increased, observed TCR beta diversity per million T cells dropped in a roughly linear way, and a significant reduction was already evident by age roughly 36. Compared with the aged group, the long-lived group had more naive CD4+ T cells, fewer expanded clones and increased TCR diversity, suggesting age selection. Since profiling was done on bulk unsorted PBMCs, naive and antigen-experienced compartments could not be conclusively compared. Because the CMV infection status of the donors was unknown, age-related changes in expanded clonotypes may potentially have been confounded.

The donors were roughly 39 Caucasian individuals from Russia, aged roughly 6 to 100 years, who were systemically healthy. About 9.1 milliliters of peripheral blood were collected from each donor into EDTA-treated Vacutainer tubes. Ficoll-Paque density-gradient centrifugation was used to isolate PBMCs, with at least 6 million obtained per sample. Trizol reagent was used to extract total RNA from PBMCs, with at least 5.5 micrograms per sample. The percentages of naive CD45RAhigh/CD27high T cells were determined by flow cytometry on a PBMC aliquot from every donor. About this clonotype itself: The target of this receptor is not known. No base quality values were provided; no much bigger clone lies one nucleotide off.

CDR1 SQVTM and CDR2 ANQGSEA are derived from the germline V gene. The CDR3 runs 15 amino acids, cysteine and phenylalanine included. Only the CDR3 portion is preserved as DNA: 45 bases, with reading frame beginning at the first base. Compared with germline, V lacks 5 bases and J lacks 0 bases; bases without a gene match: 7. This sample also appeared in a second study, on T cells of mothers and their children. As the second study states: The donors were nine systemically healthy Caucasian individuals, made up of three mothers and their six children. cDNA synthesis consumed the entire amount of extracted RNA, loaded at roughly 1.5 ug RNA in each 15 ul reaction. Sample barcodes and 2-4 random nucleotides were added via the M1S primer in the second PCR. Over 8.5 million TCR beta CDR3 reads came from each mother, compared with approximately 3 million reads from each child. TCR recombination output is similarly shaped by thymic selection in related and unrelated pairs, with a minor effect exerted by inherited differences. Related mother-child pairs always showed normalized repertoire overlap that was slightly higher than in unrelated mother-child pairs, though the difference was never significant. With a sensitivity of 90 to 100 clones per million clonotypes, no persistent microchimeric T cell clones were detected. The study used deep NGS to compare TCR beta repertoires of mothers and children, seeking features distinguishing related mother-child pairs from unrelated individuals. The mean age was roughly 44 +/- 4 years for the mothers and roughly 10 +/- 4 years for the children. After adapter ligation was performed with NEBNext reagents, the libraries were sequenced on an Illumina HiSeq 2000 with 100+100 nt paired-end reads. Mother and child libraries were prepared a month apart and sequenced in separate runs to prevent cross-contamination. Each donor had between roughly 450,000 and 2,100,000 distinct TCR beta clonotypes identified. Naive TCR beta clonotypes were estimated from low-frequency clonotypes matched to each donor's FACS-determined naive share, without sorting.

The sequence came from a girl aged 2 to 9 in good health. The receptor chain draws on TRBV29-1 and TRBJ2-1, with 7 bases in between that match TRBD1. The material sequenced was blood. The nucleotides read TGCAGCGTTTCCGGGACAGAAAACTCCTACAATGAGCAGTTCTTC. Its translation is CSVSGTENSYNEQFF.